The present T cell receptor (beta chain) was sequenced within a study of control samples from healthy donors and cancer patients. The assay was immunoSEQ multiplex PCR, and TCRdb's table has in-frame clones only and misses some. The sample lists around 110,000 clones, around 90% occurring once. The germline gives CDR1 ENHRY, CDR2 SYGVKD. Between the trimmed V and J ends, which lost 4 bases and 2 bases, there was a span of 8 bases. The CDR3 runs 13 residues. The chain carries TRBV10-3 and TRBJ2-5, with D unresolved. The source is a woman in her 70s in good health. Sequencing was performed on blood. The CDR3 is CAISAASQETQYF. The CDR3 DNA reads as TGTGCCATCAGTGCAGCTAGTCAAGAGACCCAGTACTTC.